The present TCR beta chain was sequenced within a study of OX40 agonist ivuxolimab in advanced cancers. Turning to the overall study: The costimulatory receptor OX40 (CD134) was targeted by ivuxolimab, a fully human IgG2 agonistic monoclonal antibody. Intravenous ivuxolimab was administered to patients every 2 weeks at six dose levels: 0.01, 0.1, 0.3, 1.5, 3 and 10 mg/kg. Of the roughly 54 dose-escalation patients, hepatocellular carcinoma was present in approximately 20, melanoma in approximately 15, renal cell carcinoma in 9 and head and neck cancer in 9. The dose-escalation cohort was 82.7% male with a mean age of approximately 60 years, ranging from 23 to 79. Prior anti-PD-1, anti-PD-L1 or anti-CTLA-4 therapy was permitted, and about two fifths of dose-escalation patients had received checkpoint inhibitors. Three dose-escalation patients achieved partial responses, one with hepatocellular carcinoma and two with cutaneous melanoma. The purpose of peripheral TCRbeta sequencing was to test whether ivuxolimab changed TCR sequence diversity and led to clonal T-cell expansion. The paper reports the monotherapy dose-escalation portion (N of about 50 patients) of the phase I ivuxolimab trial. On the study overall, not on this receptor specifically: At doses from 0.1 to 3.0 mg/kg, clonal expansion was seen in both CD4+ and CD8+ blood T cells between baseline and week 6. The antigen specificity of the peripheral T cells that underwent clonal expansion was not determined. Low levels of normalized T-cell clonal expansion were also seen in some patients who did not respond. After ivuxolimab, more expanded clones were found on average in CD8+ T cells than in CD4+ T cells. In partial responders in the 0.1-3.0 mg/kg groups, normalized peripheral clonal expansion was found to be among the lowest, especially among CD8+ T cells.

Points on this clone: Its cognate antigen has yet to be identified. No base quality information exists; no much larger clone differs at one position.

Trimming leaves V shorter by 1 base and J shorter by 4 bases, with the junction holding 4 bases beyond the gene matches. From cysteine to phenylalanine, the CDR3 is 15 amino acids long. Only CDR3 DNA is held: 45 bases, read in frame from base 1. CDR1 and CDR2 were assigned from the germline V gene as SNHLY and FYNNEI. The trial excluded patients who had a history of autoimmune disease or were on systemic immunosuppression. Peripheral blood for TCR sequencing was collected from all dose cohorts at baseline, on cycle 4 day 1, and on cycle 7 day 1. Samples came from an open-label, multicenter, first-in-human phase I dose-escalation trial of ivuxolimab. The trial enrolled adults with locally advanced or metastatic head and neck squamous cell, hepatocellular, melanoma or renal cell carcinoma. Before TCR sequencing, CD4+ T cells and CD8+ T cells were sorted from peripheral blood as separate populations.

For sequencing of the TCRbeta CDR3 region, genomic DNA was extracted from the sorted cells. The immunoSEQ Assay was used for sequencing of TCRbeta CDR3 regions. The immuneACCESS repertoire file appears here via TCRdb, limited to in-frame rearrangements. These files lack a portion of the clones; in checked studies, under half of the deficit traces to unresolved V genes, and the cause of the others is not known. In all, the sample holds fewer than 50,000 clones, and approximately 80% of those were seen once. About 7.6% of the sample is taken by the ten largest. The TCR was taken from an adult with an advanced solid tumor such as melanoma, head and neck, liver or kidney cancer. The chain employs TRBV2 and TRBJ2-1; the central 7 bases match TRBD2. This specimen was CD4+ or CD8+ T cells sorted from blood, taken in a trial of the OX40 agonist ivuxolimab. The CDR3 has the sequence CASSEVASGYNEQFF. The DNA reads TGTGCCAGCAGTGAAGTGGCTAGCGGATACAATGAGCAGTTCTTC.